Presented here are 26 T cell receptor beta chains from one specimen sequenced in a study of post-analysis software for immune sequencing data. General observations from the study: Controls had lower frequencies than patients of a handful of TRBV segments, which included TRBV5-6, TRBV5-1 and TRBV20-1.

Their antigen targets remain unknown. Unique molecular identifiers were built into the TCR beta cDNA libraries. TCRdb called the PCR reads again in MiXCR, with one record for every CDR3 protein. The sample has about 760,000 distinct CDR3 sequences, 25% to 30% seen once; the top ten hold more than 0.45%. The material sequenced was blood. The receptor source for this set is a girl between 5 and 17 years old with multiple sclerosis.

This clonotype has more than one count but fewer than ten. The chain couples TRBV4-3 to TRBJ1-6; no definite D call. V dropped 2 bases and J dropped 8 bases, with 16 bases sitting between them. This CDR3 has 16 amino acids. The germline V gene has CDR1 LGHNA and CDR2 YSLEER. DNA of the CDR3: TGCGCCAGCAGCCAACAAATCGGACGGAGGGATTCACCCCTCCACTTT. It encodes CASSQQIGRRDSPLHF.

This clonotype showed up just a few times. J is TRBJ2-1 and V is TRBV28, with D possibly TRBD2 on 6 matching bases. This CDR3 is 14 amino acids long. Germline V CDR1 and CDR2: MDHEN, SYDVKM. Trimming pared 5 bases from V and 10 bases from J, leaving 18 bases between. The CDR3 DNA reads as TGTGCCAGCAGTGCCCCAGCCCCTGGGGGGGAGCAGTTCTTC. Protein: CASSAPAPGGEQFF.

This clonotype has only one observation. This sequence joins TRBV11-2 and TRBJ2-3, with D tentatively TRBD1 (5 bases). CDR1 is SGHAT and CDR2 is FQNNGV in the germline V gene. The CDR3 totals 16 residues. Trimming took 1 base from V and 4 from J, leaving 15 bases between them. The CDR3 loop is CASSLVGAFNPDTQYF. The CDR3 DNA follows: TGTGCCAGCAGCTTAGTAGGGGCCTTCAATCCAGATACGCAGTATTTT.

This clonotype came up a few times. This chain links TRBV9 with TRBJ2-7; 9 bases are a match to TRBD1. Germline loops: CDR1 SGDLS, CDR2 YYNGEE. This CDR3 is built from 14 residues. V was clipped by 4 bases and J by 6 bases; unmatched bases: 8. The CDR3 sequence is CASSLFGTGTEQYF. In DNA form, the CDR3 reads TGTGCCAGCAGCCTTTTTGGGACAGGGACCGAGCAGTACTTC.

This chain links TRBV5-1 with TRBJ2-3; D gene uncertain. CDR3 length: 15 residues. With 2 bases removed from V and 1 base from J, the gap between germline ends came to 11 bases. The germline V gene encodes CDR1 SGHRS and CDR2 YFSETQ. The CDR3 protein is CASSFNGLGTDTQYF. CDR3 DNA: TGCGCCAGCAGCTTCAATGGGTTGGGCACAGATACGCAGTATTTT.

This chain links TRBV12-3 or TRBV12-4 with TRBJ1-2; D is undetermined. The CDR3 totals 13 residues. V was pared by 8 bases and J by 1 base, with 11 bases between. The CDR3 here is CASALGVNYGYTF. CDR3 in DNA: TGTGCCAGCGCCCTGGGAGTTAACTATGGCTACACCTTC.

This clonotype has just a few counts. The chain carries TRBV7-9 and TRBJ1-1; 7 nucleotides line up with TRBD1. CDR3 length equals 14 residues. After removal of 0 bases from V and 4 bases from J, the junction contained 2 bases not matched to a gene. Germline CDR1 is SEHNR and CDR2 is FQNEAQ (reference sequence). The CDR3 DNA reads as TGTGCCAGCAGCTTAGCAGGGGGCCGCACTGAAGCTTTCTTT. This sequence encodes CASSLAGGRTEAFF.

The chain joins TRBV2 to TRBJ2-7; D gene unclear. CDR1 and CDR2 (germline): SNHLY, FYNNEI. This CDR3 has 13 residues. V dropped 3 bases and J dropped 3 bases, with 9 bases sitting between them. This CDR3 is CASSDYSRYEQYF. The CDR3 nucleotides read TGTGCCAGCAGTGATTACAGCCGCTACGAGCAGTACTTC.

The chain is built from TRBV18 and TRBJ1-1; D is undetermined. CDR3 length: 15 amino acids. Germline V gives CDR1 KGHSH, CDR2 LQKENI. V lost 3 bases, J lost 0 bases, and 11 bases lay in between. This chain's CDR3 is CASSPLSTLNTEAFF. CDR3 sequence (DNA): TGTGCCAGCTCACCTCTATCGACACTGAACACTGAAGCTTTCTTT.

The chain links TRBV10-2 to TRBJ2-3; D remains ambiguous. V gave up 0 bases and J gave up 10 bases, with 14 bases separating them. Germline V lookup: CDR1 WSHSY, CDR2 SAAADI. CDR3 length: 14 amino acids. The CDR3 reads CASSESMAGDSQYF. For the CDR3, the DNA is TGCGCCAGCAGTGAGTCGATGGCAGGCGATTCGCAGTATTTT.

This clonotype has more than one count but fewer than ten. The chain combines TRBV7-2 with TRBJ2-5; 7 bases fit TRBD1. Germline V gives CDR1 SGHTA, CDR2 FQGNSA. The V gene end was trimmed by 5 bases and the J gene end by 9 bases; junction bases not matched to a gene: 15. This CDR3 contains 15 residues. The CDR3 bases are TGTGCCAGCAGCCCGAGCCGAGGGGGCCTTAGGGCCCAGTACTTC. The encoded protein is CASSPSRGGLRAQYF.

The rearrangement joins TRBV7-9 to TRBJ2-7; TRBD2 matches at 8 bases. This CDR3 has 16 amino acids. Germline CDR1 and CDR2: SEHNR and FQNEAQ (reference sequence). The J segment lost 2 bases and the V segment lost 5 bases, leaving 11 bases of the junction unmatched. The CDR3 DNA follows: TGTGCCAGCAGCGGCAGCTGCGCGGGAGGTGCCTACGAGCAGTACTTC. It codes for CASSGSCAGGAYEQYF.

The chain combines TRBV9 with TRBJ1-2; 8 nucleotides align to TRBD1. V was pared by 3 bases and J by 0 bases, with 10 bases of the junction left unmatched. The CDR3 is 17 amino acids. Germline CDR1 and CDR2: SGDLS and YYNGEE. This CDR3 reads CASSEPGTGNSNYGYTF. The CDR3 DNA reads TGTGCCAGCAGCGAACCCGGGACAGGAAATTCTAACTATGGCTACACCTTC.

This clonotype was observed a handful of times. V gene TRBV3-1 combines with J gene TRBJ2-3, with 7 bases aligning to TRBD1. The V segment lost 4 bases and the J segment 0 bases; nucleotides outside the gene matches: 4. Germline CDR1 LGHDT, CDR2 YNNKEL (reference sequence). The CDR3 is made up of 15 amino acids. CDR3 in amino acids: CASSPTGQSTDTQYF. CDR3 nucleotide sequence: TGTGCCAGCAGCCCCACGGGACAGAGCACAGATACGCAGTATTTT.

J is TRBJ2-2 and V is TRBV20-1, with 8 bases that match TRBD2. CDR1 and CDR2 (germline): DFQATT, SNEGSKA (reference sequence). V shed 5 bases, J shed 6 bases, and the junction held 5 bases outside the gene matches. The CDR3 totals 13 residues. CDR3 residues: CSAPAGAAGELFF. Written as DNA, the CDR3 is TGCAGTGCTCCAGCGGGAGCGGCCGGGGAGCTGTTTTTT.

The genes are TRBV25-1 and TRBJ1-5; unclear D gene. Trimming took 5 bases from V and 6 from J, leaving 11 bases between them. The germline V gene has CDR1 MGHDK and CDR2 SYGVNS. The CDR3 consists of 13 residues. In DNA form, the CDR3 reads TGTGCCAGCAGTTCCTTCCCGGGTCAGCCCCAGCATTTT. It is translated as CASSSFPGQPQHF.

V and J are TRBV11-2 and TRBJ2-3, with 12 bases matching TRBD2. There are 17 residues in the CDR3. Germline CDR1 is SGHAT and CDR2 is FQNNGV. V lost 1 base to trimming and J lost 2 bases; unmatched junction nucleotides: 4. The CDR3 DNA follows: TGTGCCAGCAGCTTAGGGACTAGCGGGGCCCTCACAGATACGCAGTATTTT. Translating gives CASSLGTSGALTDTQYF.

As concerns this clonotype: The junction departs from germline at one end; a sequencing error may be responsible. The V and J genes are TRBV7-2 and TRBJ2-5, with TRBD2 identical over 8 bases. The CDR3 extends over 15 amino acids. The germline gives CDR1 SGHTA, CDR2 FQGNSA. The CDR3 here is CANSLGGGGPGTQYF. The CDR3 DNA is TGTGCCAACAGCTTAGGCGGCGGGGGGCCTGGGACCCAGTACTTC.

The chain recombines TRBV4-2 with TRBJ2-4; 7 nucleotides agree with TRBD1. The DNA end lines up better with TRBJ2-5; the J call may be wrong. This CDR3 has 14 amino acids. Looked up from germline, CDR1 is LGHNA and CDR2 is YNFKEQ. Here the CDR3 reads CASSQAGQQETQYF. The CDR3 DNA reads TGTGCCAGCAGCCAAGCGGGACAGCAAGAGACCCAGTACTTC.

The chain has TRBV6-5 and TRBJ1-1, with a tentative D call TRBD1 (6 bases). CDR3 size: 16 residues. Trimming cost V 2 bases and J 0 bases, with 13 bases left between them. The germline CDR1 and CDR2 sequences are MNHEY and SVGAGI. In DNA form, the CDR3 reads TGTGCCAGCAGTTACCGGACAGCTAAATTGAACACTGAAGCTTTCTTT. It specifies CASSYRTAKLNTEAFF.

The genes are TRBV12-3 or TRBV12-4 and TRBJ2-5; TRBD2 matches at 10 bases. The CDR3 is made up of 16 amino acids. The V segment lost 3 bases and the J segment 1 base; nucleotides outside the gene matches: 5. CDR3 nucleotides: TGTGCCAGCAGTTTTTCCACTAGCGGGACCCAAGAGACCCAGTACTTC. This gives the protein CASSFSTSGTQETQYF.

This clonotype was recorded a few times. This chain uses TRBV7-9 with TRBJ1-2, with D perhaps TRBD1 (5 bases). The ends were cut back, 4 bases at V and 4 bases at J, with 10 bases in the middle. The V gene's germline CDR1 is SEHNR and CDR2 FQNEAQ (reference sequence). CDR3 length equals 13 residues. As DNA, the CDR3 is TGTGCCAGCAGCTCCCCAGGGAGCTATGGCTACACCTTC. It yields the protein CASSSPGSYGYTF. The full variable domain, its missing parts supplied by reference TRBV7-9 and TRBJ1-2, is DTGVSQNPRHKITKRGQNVTFRCDPISEHNRLYWYRQTLGQGPEFLTYFQNEAQLEKSRLLSDRFSAERPKGSFSTLEIQRTEQGDSAMYLCASSSPGSYGYTFGSGTRLTVV.

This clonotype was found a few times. The DNA of the CDR3 is TGCGCCAGCAGCCAAGATCGGAGGGGTTACCACGAGCAGTACTTC. Its translation: CASSQDRRGYHEQYF. This sequence joins TRBV4-3 and TRBJ2-5; TRBD2 might be the D (6 bases). Matching the DNA end better, TRBJ2-7 makes the J call doubtful. The CDR3 runs 15 residues. Germline V CDR1 and CDR2: LGHNA, YSLEER.

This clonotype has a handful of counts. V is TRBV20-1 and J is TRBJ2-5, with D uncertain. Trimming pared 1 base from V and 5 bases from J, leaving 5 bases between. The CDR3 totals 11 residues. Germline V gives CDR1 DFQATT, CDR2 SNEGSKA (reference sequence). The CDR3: CSARVVETQYF. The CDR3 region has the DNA TGCAGTGCTAGAGTGGTGGAGACCCAGTACTTC.

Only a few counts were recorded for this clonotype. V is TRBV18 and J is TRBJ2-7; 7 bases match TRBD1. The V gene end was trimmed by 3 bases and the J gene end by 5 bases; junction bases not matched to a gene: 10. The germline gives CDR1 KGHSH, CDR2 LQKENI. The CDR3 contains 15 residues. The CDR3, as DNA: TGTGCCAGCTCACCTTCGGACAGGCGCAGGGACGAGCAGTACTTC. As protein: CASSPSDRRRDEQYF.

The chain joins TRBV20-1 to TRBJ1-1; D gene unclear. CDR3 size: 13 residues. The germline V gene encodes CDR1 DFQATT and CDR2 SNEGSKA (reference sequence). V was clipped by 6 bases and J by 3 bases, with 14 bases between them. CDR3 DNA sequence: TGCAGTGCACTTCGGGAGGTTGACACTGAAGCTTTCTTT. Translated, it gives CSALREVDTEAFF.